This T cell receptor beta chain emerged from a study of blood T cells in healthy people across ages. Study-wide results and caveats: Nothing was known about donor CMV status, and this possibly confounded expanded clonotype changes.

Primers used in a second PCR of roughly 6 to 11 cycles were a sample-barcoded 5' primer and a J-beta primer mix. TCRdb reprocessed the 5' RACE reads with MiXCR, giving one entry per CDR3 protein. The sample records about 1.6 million distinct CDR3 sequences, almost 35% being singletons. This clonotype has just one count. Its cognate antigen is unknown. Germline V gene lookup returns CDR1 DFQATT and CDR2 SNEGSKA (reference sequence). This CDR3 region has 15 residues. Trimming cost V 4 bases and J 4 bases, with 17 bases left between them. Sequencing was carried out using blood. The source of this sequence is a woman in her 30s in good health. The V gene is TRBV20-1, the J gene TRBJ1-5, with D uncertain. Here the CDR3 DNA reads TGCAGTGCTACAAGAGAAGGACGGGGAAATCAGCCCCAGCATTTT. Amino acid sequence: CSATREGRGNQPQHF.